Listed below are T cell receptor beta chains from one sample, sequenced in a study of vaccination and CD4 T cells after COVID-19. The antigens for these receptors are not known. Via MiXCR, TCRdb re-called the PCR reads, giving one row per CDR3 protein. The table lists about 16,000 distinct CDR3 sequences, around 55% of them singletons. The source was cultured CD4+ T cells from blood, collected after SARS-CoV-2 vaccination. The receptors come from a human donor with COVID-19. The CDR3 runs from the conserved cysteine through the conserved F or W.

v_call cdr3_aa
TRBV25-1 CASSDKGSGNTIYF
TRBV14 CASSAQLASTDTQYF
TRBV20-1 CSAPSGGAVGTDTQYF
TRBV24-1 CATSDPDRGYGYTF
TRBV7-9 CASIPDSQETQYF
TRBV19 CASSPGFSGNTIYF
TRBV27 CASIKSGGTALSNQPQHF
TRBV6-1 CASSDPQPQHF
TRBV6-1 CASINPFGTQQFF
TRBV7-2 CASSLVNRVNTEAFF
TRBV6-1 CASGTGNPYEQYF
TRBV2 CASRAWAGGSPLHF
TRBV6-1 CASSRGPLETQYF
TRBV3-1 CASSQQLDSPLHF
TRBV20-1 CSAIPGANEAFF
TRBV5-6 CASSTTAAMSSYNSPLHF
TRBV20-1 CSAREGGIETQYF
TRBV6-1 CASSLTTGVSNQPQHF
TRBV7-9 CASSPQTNYGYTF
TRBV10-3 CAISGQLFNTGELFF
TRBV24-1 CATNPPSWMNTEAFF
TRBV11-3 CASSLDENSPLHF
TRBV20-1 CSAPSGFSNQPQHF
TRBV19 CASSHQGNTEAFF
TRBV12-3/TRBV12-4 CASSTASSYEQYF
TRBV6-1 CASSHTDTQYF
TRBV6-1 CASSKADRSSSGANVLTF
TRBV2 CASRESFANTGELFF
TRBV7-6 CASSLATAGGSYNSPLHF